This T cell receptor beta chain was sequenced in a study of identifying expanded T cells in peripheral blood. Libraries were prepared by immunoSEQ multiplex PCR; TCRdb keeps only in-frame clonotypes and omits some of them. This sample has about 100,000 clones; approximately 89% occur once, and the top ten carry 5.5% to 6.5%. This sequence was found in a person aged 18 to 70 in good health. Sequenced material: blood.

As DNA, the CDR3 is TGTGCCAGCAGTGAAGCGCGGTCAGGGGGCGATACGAGAAATGGCTACACCTTC. Translating it yields CASSEARSGGDTRNGYTF. The chain couples TRBV6-1 to TRBJ1-2, with 8 bases that match TRBD1. The CDR3 consists of 18 residues. Germline CDR1 and CDR2: MNHNS and SASEGT. Trimming at V came to 0 bases and at J to 6 bases, leaving 15 bases not matched to a gene.